A single TCR beta chain is shown here with its context. No cognate antigen has been identified for it. There are no base qualities to consult, and no much larger clone falls within one base. The immunoSEQ Assay, a bias-controlled multiplex PCR, was used to amplify TCRbeta CDR3 regions from genomic DNA. The study's processing was this. Nucleated cell counts per sample were estimated from amplification of reference gene primers within the assay. To quantify the absolute abundance of each unique TCRbeta CDR3 rearrangement, sequence reads were collapsed and filtered. For each sample, productive Simpson clonality was calculated by taking the square root of Simpson's diversity index across productive rearrangements. TCRdb limited this immuneACCESS table to in-frame rearrangements with V and J called. A share of clones is missing; checked studies link under half to unresolved V genes, and the rest is unexplained. Clone size and the V and J calls come from that table; the DNA yielded D and trimming. The sample data list 120,000 or so clones, and nearly 90% of these were observed just once. The top ten constitute approximately 1.2% of the sample.

Collaborating institutions collected whole blood in K2EDTA tubes following their own protocols. For TCRbeta analysis, collaborators shipped samples as frozen whole blood, isolated PBMCs, or DNA extracted from either of those sample types. The junction carries 14 bases between V and J, which are trimmed by 3 bases and 5 bases respectively. The CDR3 numbers 15 residues from cysteine through phenylalanine. Only the CDR3 part of the read is kept: 45 bases, read in frame from the first base. Per the germline V gene (reference sequence), LNHDA is the CDR1 and SQIVND is the CDR2. This sample is part of a study of blood T cell repertoires in COVID-19 (dated by TCRdb to 2019 to 2021). In the study overall: Samples covering the acute and convalescent phases of COVID-19 were provided by collaborators in the United States, Italy and Spain. The material from the prospective study consisted of cDNA or gDNA derived from T cells, B-cell-depleted T cells, or PBMCs. The dataset comprised deeply sampled blood TCRbeta repertoires from subjects exposed to, actively infected with, or recovered from COVID-19. A freely available public database, intended as a resource for researchers studying the immune response to SARS-CoV-2, is where the repertoires were released. Samples were obtained from the ongoing ImmuneRACE study (first 160 participants) and from 1,200 or so subjects provided by 6 global collaborators. Nearly every sample came with metadata listing a de-identified subject ID, COVID-19 status, age in years and sex. Where HLA class I and class II types were available, the types were taken from metadata supplied by the sample provider, not from assay-based typing.

Study-level results and caveats: The quantity of clinical and demographic metadata differed by source and by participant and was supplied without curation.

Sample: peripheral blood. The receptor comes from a woman older than 75 with acute or convalescent COVID-19. The rearrangement joined TRBV19 to TRBJ2-1; no D gene is confidently identified. The CDR3 region reads CASSINPGSHNEQFF. The nucleotides read TGTGCCAGTAGTATTAACCCAGGTTCTCACAATGAGCAGTTCTTC.